Listed below are T cell receptor beta chains from one sample, sequenced in a study of blood T cell repertoires in COVID-19. Using immunoSEQ multiplex PCR, the repertoire was profiled, and TCRdb retains in-frame clones only, with some absent. The table shows around 50,000 clones, with around nine tenths occurring only once. Sample: peripheral blood. The source is a human donor in a cohort sampled during active COVID-19. The CDR3 runs from the conserved cysteine through the conserved F or W. A D gene is named only where the DNA matches it firmly. Clone size is shown for a subset of rows, as once, few, many or a class of expanded clone.

v_gene,abundance,d_gene,j_gene,CDR3nt,CDR3aa
TRBV18,-,-,TRBJ2-4,TGTGCCAGCTCACCGATACCCCAGGGTAGGGCCGGAAACATTCAGTACTTC,CASSPIPQGRAGNIQYF
TRBV4-1,-,-,TRBJ1-5,TGCGCCAGCAGCGTGGGCCCGGATCAGCCCCAGCATTTT,CASSVGPDQPQHF
TRBV6-5,-,-,TRBJ1-5,TGTGCCAGCAGACGAGACGCAGGTTCACCTGCCCAGCATTTT,CASRRDAGSPAQHF
TRBV3-1/TRBV3-2,-,TRBD2,TRBJ2-3,TGTGCCAGCAGCCAAGATCGGGTTAGCGGGGGCAGCACAGATACGCAGTATTTT,CASSQDRVSGGSTDTQYF
TRBV6-6,once,-,TRBJ1-5,TGTGCCAGCAAAGCGGGGGGACGGGATAATCAGCCCCAGCATTTT,CASKAGGRDNQPQHF
TRBV18,-,-,TRBJ2-5,TGTGCCAGCTCACCCATAGAGATCCAAGAGACCCAGTACTTC,CASSPIEIQETQYF
TRBV4-1,-,-,TRBJ2-3,TGCGCCAGCAGCTCCCCCGGGGTAGCGTCCACAGATACGCAGTATTTT,CASSSPGVASTDTQYF
TRBV27,-,-,TRBJ2-1,TGTGCCAGCAGCCCCGCAAGCGTATCCTACAATGAGCAGTTCTTC,CASSPASVSYNEQFF
TRBV5-1,-,TRBD2,TRBJ2-5,TGCGCCAGCAGCTTAACCGCGGGGGGAAGGCAAGAGACCCAGTACTTC,CASSLTAGGRQETQYF
TRBV5-1,-,TRBD2,TRBJ2-1,TGCGCCAGCAGCATGGGACTAGGGTCCTACAATGAGCAGTTCTTC,CASSMGLGSYNEQFF
TRBV12-3/TRBV12-4,-,-,TRBJ2-1,TGTGCCAGCAGTTCCGCAGGGTATGGCGAGCAGTTCTTC,CASSSAGYGEQFF
TRBV7-9,-,-,TRBJ1-5,TGTGCCAGCAGCTTAGAGGACTCACCCCAGCATTTT,CASSLEDSPQHF
TRBV7-2,-,TRBD1,TRBJ2-1,TGTGCCAGCAGCCCTCGGACAGGGAACAATGAGCAGTTCTTC,CASSPRTGNNEQFF
TRBV6-4,-,-,TRBJ2-7,TGTGCCAGCAGGGGGAAGGGGCCCTACGAGCAGTACTTC,CASRGKGPYEQYF
TRBV27,once,-,TRBJ1-1,TGTGCCAGCAGTTTAAGGAGGGGCCCCTTGCGATTTACTGAAGCTTTCTTT,CASSLRRGPLRFTEAFF
TRBV7-2,once,TRBD1,TRBJ1-4,TGTGCCAGCAGCTTAGGGACAGGGGCCTATACCAACGAAAAACTGTTTTTT,CASSLGTGAYTNEKLFF
TRBV15,-,TRBD2,TRBJ2-1,TGTGCCACCAGCTCGGGCCTAGCGGCCCGGAATGAGCAGTTCTTC,CATSSGLAARNEQFF
TRBV3-1/TRBV3-2,-,-,TRBJ2-5,TGTGCCAGCAGCCGACCAGGGTTTTGGGAGACCCAGTACTTC,CASSRPGFWETQYF
TRBV10-1,once,TRBD2,TRBJ2-3,TGCGCCAGCAGTGACCCAGCGGGAAGCACAGATACGCAGTATTTT,CASSDPAGSTDTQYF
TRBV30,-,TRBD2,TRBJ2-5,TGTGCCTGGAGTGTATTGGGGGGGCAAGAGACCCAGTACTTC,CAWSVLGGQETQYF
TRBV7-8,few,-,TRBJ1-6,TGTGCCAGCAGCTTAGGACTCGGCGGGGTTGACTCACCCCTCCACTTT,CASSLGLGGVDSPLHF
TRBV18,-,-,TRBJ1-5,TGTGCCAGCTCACCATACGACGGATCAGGGCGCCAGCATTTT,CASSPYDGSGRQHF
TRBV19,-,TRBD1,TRBJ1-4,TGTGCCAGTGAGACAGGGTATGCAAGGGGAAAACTGTTTTTT,CASETGYARGKLFF
TRBV7-2,-,-,TRBJ1-1,TGTGCCAGCAGCTTACGGGGGTCGGGGGTCATGAACACTGAAGCTTTCTTT,CASSLRGSGVMNTEAFF
TRBV12-5,-,TRBD1,TRBJ2-2,TGTGCTAGTGTCTCCCAGGGGGCGAACACCGGGGAGCTGTTTTTT,CASVSQGANTGELFF
TRBV2,-,-,TRBJ2-7,TGTGCCAGCAGGACCAGGATTTCTTCCTACGAGCAGTACTTC,CASRTRISSYEQYF
TRBV18,-,TRBD2,TRBJ2-7,TGTGCCAGCTCGGGTCCGGGACTATCCTACGAGCAGTACTTC,CASSGPGLSYEQYF
TRBV3-1/TRBV3-2,-,-,TRBJ2-1,TGTGCCAGCAGCCAAGATCTAGAATCCGGGCGGAGGGAGCAGTTCTTC,CASSQDLESGRREQFF
TRBV6-6,-,-,TRBJ2-2,TGTGCCAGCAGCAAAGCCCCGAAGGGGGCCGGGGAGCTGTTTTTT,CASSKAPKGAGELFF
TRBV30,-,TRBD2,TRBJ2-3,TGTGCCTGGAGTGGGGGACTAGCGGGAAGCCCAGATACGCAGTATTTT,CAWSGGLAGSPDTQYF
TRBV18,-,TRBD1,TRBJ1-1,TGTGCCAGCTCCGCGGGACAGACAACCCTGAACACTGAAGCTTTCTTT,CASSAGQTTLNTEAFF
TRBV6-2/TRBV6-3,-,-,TRBJ1-2,TGTGCCAGCAGTTACAGCTTACTCTCGCGCGGCTATGGCTACACCTTC,CASSYSLLSRGYGYTF
TRBV6-2/TRBV6-3,once,-,TRBJ2-7,TGTGCCAGCAGTACCGACCCCCGGCCTAGGGAGCAGTACTTC,CASSTDPRPREQYF
TRBV7-8,-,TRBD2,TRBJ2-1,TGTGCCAGCAGCTTCAGCGGGAAGTACAATGAGCAGTTCTTC,CASSFSGKYNEQFF
TRBV18,-,TRBD1,TRBJ1-4,TGTGCCAGCTCGCCCACCGGGACAGGGAATGAAAAACTGTTTTTT,CASSPTGTGNEKLFF
TRBV5-6,-,TRBD2,TRBJ2-2,TGTGCCAGCAGCTTGGGGACTAGCGGGCTTACCGGGGAGCTGTTTTTT,CASSLGTSGLTGELFF
TRBV10-3,-,TRBD1,TRBJ1-5,TGTGCCATCAGTGTGACAGGGGAAGGGGGTCAGCCCCAGCATTTT,CAISVTGEGGQPQHF
TRBV14,-,-,TRBJ2-2,TGTGCCAGCAGCCAAAGCGCGGGCACCGGGGAGCTGTTTTTT,CASSQSAGTGELFF
TRBV11-3,-,-,TRBJ2-3,TGTGCCAGCAGCTTAGCCGGTCCGTCGGATACGCAGTATTTT,CASSLAGPSDTQYF
TRBV7-9,few,-,TRBJ2-7,TGTGCCAGCAGCGCAGACAGAGTCTCCTACGAGCAGTACTTC,CASSADRVSYEQYF
TRBV10-2,once,-,TRBJ1-2,TGCGCCAGCAGTGATTACAGGGATTACGGCTACACCTTC,CASSDYRDYGYTF
TRBV27,-,-,TRBJ2-1,TGTGCCAGCAGAGGTGCGGTGGGCAATGAGCAGTTCTTC,CASRGAVGNEQFF
TRBV7-2,-,-,TRBJ2-7,TGTGCCAGCAGCTTAGATCCAGGCTACGAGCAGTACTTC,CASSLDPGYEQYF
TRBV4-1,-,TRBD2,TRBJ2-2,TGCGCCAGCAGCCAAAGGTCGGGAGCGGGGGGGACCGGGGAGCTGTTTTTT,CASSQRSGAGGTGELFF
TRBV19,-,-,TRBJ1-1,TGTGCCAGTCGGACGGTGAGTTCGGAGGGCACTGAAGCTTTCTTT,CASRTVSSEGTEAFF
TRBV9,-,-,TRBJ1-1,TGTGCCAGCAGCAGAGACAGTTCCCTGAACACTGAAGCTTTCTTT,CASSRDSSLNTEAFF
TRBV30,few,TRBD1,TRBJ1-1,TGTGCCCTACTGCCCGACAGGGTTGAAGCTTTCTTT,CALLPDRVEAFF
TRBV7-8,-,-,TRBJ2-2,TGTGCCAGCAGCTTAGCGGTGGACAGTTATTCAAACACCGGGGAGCTGTTTTTT,CASSLAVDSYSNTGELFF
TRBV25-1,-,-,TRBJ2-1,TGTGCCAGCAGTGAAGCGGGGTACGGCCAGCAGTTCTTC,CASSEAGYGQQFF
TRBV3-1/TRBV3-2,-,TRBD2,TRBJ2-5,TGTGCCAGCAGCCAAGGTCGGGCTAGCGGGAGGGCCGCCCAGTACTTC,CASSQGRASGRAAQYF
TRBV21-1,-,-,TRBJ2-3,TGTGCCAGCAGCAACCGCAGGGGGACTCCCACAGATACGCAGTATTTT,CASSNRRGTPTDTQYF
TRBV2,once,TRBD1,TRBJ1-5,TGTGCCAGCAAGGTACGAGGGGGCGATCAGCCCCAGCATTTT,CASKVRGGDQPQHF
TRBV6-2/TRBV6-3,-,-,TRBJ2-5,TGTGCCAGCAGTTACGACGGGCAAGAGACCCAGTACTTC,CASSYDGQETQYF
TRBV2,-,-,TRBJ2-7,TGTGCCAGCACCCCTAGGGACATTTACTACGAGCAGTACTTC,CASTPRDIYYEQYF
TRBV5-4,once,TRBD2,TRBJ2-3,TGTGCCAGCAGCTTGCGGGGGGGCTCGAGGGATACGCAGTATTTT,CASSLRGGSRDTQYF
TRBV27,once,TRBD2,TRBJ2-1,TGTGCCAGCAGTCGCAGCGGGACTAGCGGTTACAATGAGCAGTTCTTC,CASSRSGTSGYNEQFF
TRBV5-1,-,-,TRBJ2-7,TGCGCCAGCAGCTTGGCCGTCACCAACTCCGAGCAGTACTTC,CASSLAVTNSEQYF